This T cell receptor (beta chain) comes out of a study of cytomegalovirus exposure and HLA in healthy donors. Looking at the study overall: As an earlier analysis found, about 179 million T cells yielded 100 million to 130 million unique TCR beta sequences.

This clone was observed a handful of times. Primers: 60 Vbeta forward and 13 Jbeta reverse. Measured with immunoSEQ multiplex PCR; TCRdb has only the in-frame clones, and not every one. The sample consists of more than 95,000 clones, approximately 17% of them appearing once. The CDR3 is 15 amino acids. Trimming left V 1 base short and J 4 bases short, with 14 bases between. Germline V lookup: CDR1 SNHLY, CDR2 FYNNEI. The source material was PBMCs. The clonotype comes from a female donor in good health and CMV-seropositive. This chain uses TRBV2 with TRBJ2-7; weak D call: TRBD1 (6 bases). CDR3 nucleotide sequence: TGTGCCAGCAGTGAAGGGGTGCAGGGGCCTTACGAGCAGTACTTC. Amino acids: CASSEGVQGPYEQYF. The full variable domain, its missing parts supplied by reference TRBV2 and TRBJ2-7, is EPEVTQTPSHQVTQMGQEVILRCVPISNHLYFYWYRQILGQKVEFLVSFYNNEISEKSEIFDDQFSVERPDGSNFTLKIRSTKLEDSAMYFCASSEGVQGPYEQYFGPGTRLTVT.